This T cell receptor beta chain was profiled in a study of T cell changes during pregnancy in multiple sclerosis. The CDR3 is made up of 13 amino acids. Germline V gene lookup returns CDR1 MGHRA and CDR2 YSYEKL. Trimming left V 7 bases short and J 7 bases short, with 16 bases between. This clone appeared a single time. The data were produced by immunoSEQ multiplex PCR, yet TCRdb's version contains in-frame clones alone and is incomplete. The sample contains 20,000 to 25,000 clones, over 80% of which appear only once. The sample consisted of CD8+ T cells from peripheral blood mononuclear cells, taken in the third trimester of pregnancy. The receptor was derived from a female donor with multiple sclerosis, enrolled in a pregnancy study. The rearrangement links TRBV4-1 to TRBJ1-1, with D perhaps matching TRBD1 (6 bases). Here the CDR3 reads CASNGGGLGEAFF. The CDR3 nucleotides are TGCGCCAGCAATGGGGGGGGGCTTGGTGAAGCTTTCTTT.